This record looks at one T cell receptor beta chain sequence and its context. The antigen is unknown. This entry is derived from a study of shared clonotypes between healthy human individuals. The length of the CDR3 is 15 residues. Germline V CDR1 and CDR2: MGHRA, YSYEKL. With 1 base clipped from V and 7 bases from J, the junction kept 7 bases outside the gene matches. Study-level findings and limits: Several donors held roughly 5% of naive CD4 clonotypes in common.

Generated by immunoSEQ multiplex PCR, the TCRdb table keeps only in-frame clones and is missing some. The table lists 400,000 or so clones, just over 95% of them singletons, with about 0.32% in the top ten. Sequencing was performed on memory CD8+ T cells sorted from blood. Subset defined: CD45RO+ cells pooled with CCR7-negative TemRA cells. The receptor's source is a man younger than 40 in good health. The chain uses TRBV4-1 and TRBJ2-1, with 7 bases aligning to TRBD2. The CDR3 spells CASSQVGGSGNEQFF. As DNA, the CDR3 is TGCGCCAGCAGCCAAGTGGGCGGGAGTGGGAATGAGCAGTTCTTC.